This T cell receptor (beta chain) was documented in a study of CD8 T cells in Susac syndrome. For the study at large: Patients with Susac syndrome were therapy-naive, on corticosteroids, or on intravenous immunoglobulin alone at blood draw.

Random hexamers were used to reverse transcribe the RNA input (about 0.5 to 1 ug). Each CDR3 protein is one row after TCRdb ran MiXCR on the immunoSEQ multiplex PCR reads. The table shows about 180,000 distinct CDR3 sequences, with 85% to 95% occurring only once. Study-level findings and limits: The CD4+ T cell repertoires, which came from Susac syndrome patients, showed no sign of clonal expansion.

The CDR3 length is 19 residues. CD8+ and CD4+ T cells circulating in blood were sequenced for TCR beta. Recently defined diagnostic criteria classed the Susac syndrome patients as definite or probable. Of note for this clonotype: As yet, its antigen is unknown.

The sequenced sample was CD4+ T cells from PBMCs. The J gene is TRBJ1-2, the V gene TRBV12-2; the DNA was not compared with TRBD1, the D call given in the table. TRBV12-2 is annotated as a pseudogene. The TCR was taken from a human donor with Susac syndrome. The CDR3 DNA reads TGTGCAAGTCGCTTAATCGCGGTTGGGCAGGGGCCGCCCCGCTATGGCTACACCTTC. Protein: CASRLIAVGQGPPRYGYTF.